A selection of T cell receptor beta chains follows, all from one sample in a study of quantifying T cell responses using KT2 cells. In TCRdb, the UMI-ligation and nested PCR reads were re-called with MiXCR into one record per CDR3 protein. Among over 55,000 distinct CDR3 sequences listed, around 12% were seen once. Sequenced material: PBMCs spiked with cells of the T cell clone KT2. The receptors shown here come from a human donor. Each CDR3 is given with its conserved first and last residue. The order of the fields is V gene, clone size, J gene, D gene, CDR3 protein, CDR3 DNA. The D gene is left open where the match is weak. Size values are once, few and many counts, or a class for expanded clones, and some rows have none.

v_gene: TRBV7-3; abundance: few; j_gene: TRBJ2-7; d_gene: TRBD2; CDR3aa: CASSLAGGPSEQYF; CDR3nt: TGTGCCAGCAGCTTAGCGGGAGGGCCGAGTGAGCAGTACTTC
v_gene: TRBV19; abundance: -; j_gene: TRBJ2-2; d_gene: -; CDR3aa: CASSRGAGTGELFF; CDR3nt: TGTGCCAGTAGTCGGGGGGCGGGGACCGGGGAGCTGTTTTTT
v_gene: TRBV2; abundance: many; j_gene: TRBJ1-3; d_gene: -; CDR3aa: CASSALEGSGNTIYF; CDR3nt: TGTGCCAGCAGTGCTCTTGAGGGTTCTGGAAACACCATATATTTT
v_gene: TRBV2; abundance: few; j_gene: TRBJ1-5; d_gene: TRBD1; CDR3aa: CASMLTGLSNQPQHF; CDR3nt: TGTGCCAGCATGTTGACAGGGCTGAGCAATCAGCCCCAGCATTTT
v_gene: TRBV5-1; abundance: -; j_gene: TRBJ2-1; d_gene: TRBD1; CDR3aa: CASTSRGTGRNEQFF; CDR3nt: TGCGCCAGCACCTCGAGGGGGACAGGACGAAATGAGCAGTTCTTC
v_gene: TRBV9; abundance: few; j_gene: TRBJ2-3; d_gene: -; CDR3aa: CASSFPRGVVTDTQYF; CDR3nt: TGTGCCAGCAGCTTCCCCCGTGGCGTTGTAACAGATACGCAGTATTTT
v_gene: TRBV6-1; abundance: -; j_gene: TRBJ1-5; d_gene: TRBD1; CDR3aa: CASSDMDRAKVDMKNQPQHF; CDR3nt: TGTGCCAGCAGTGACATGGACAGGGCGAAAGTAGACATGAAGAATCAGCCCCAGCATTTT
v_gene: TRBV13; abundance: few; j_gene: TRBJ2-7; d_gene: -; CDR3aa: CASSLRAPEKRTVPSYEQYF; CDR3nt: TGTGCCAGCAGCTTAAGGGCCCCAGAGAAGAGGACAGTCCCATCCTACGAGCAGTACTTC
v_gene: TRBV12-3/TRBV12-4; abundance: -; j_gene: TRBJ2-3; d_gene: -; CDR3aa: CASSFRGTDTQYF; CDR3nt: TGTGCCAGCAGTTTTAGGGGCACAGATACGCAGTATTTT
v_gene: TRBV29-1; abundance: few; j_gene: TRBJ1-1; d_gene: -; CDR3aa: CSGGARGTEAFF; CDR3nt: TGCAGCGGGGGAGCGAGGGGCACTGAAGCTTTCTTT
v_gene: TRBV29-1; abundance: -; j_gene: TRBJ2-1; d_gene: TRBD2; CDR3aa: CSTIGRILFDEQFF; CDR3nt: TGCAGCACTATCGGGAGGATTTTGTTCGATGAGCAGTTCTTC
v_gene: TRBV20-1; abundance: -; j_gene: TRBJ2-7; d_gene: -; CDR3aa: CSADKVQGFREQYF; CDR3nt: TGCAGTGCTGACAAGGTACAGGGTTTCCGCGAGCAGTACTTC
v_gene: TRBV4-3; abundance: -; j_gene: TRBJ2-1; d_gene: -; CDR3aa: CASSQVGSGSYNEQFF; CDR3nt: TGCGCCAGCAGCCAAGTGGGATCGGGAAGTTACAATGAGCAGTTCTTC
v_gene: TRBV11-2; abundance: -; j_gene: TRBJ1-4; d_gene: -; CDR3aa: CASSLVPGGGEKLFF; CDR3nt: TGTGCCAGCAGCTTAGTTCCTGGGGGCGGTGAAAAACTGTTTTTT
v_gene: TRBV7-8; abundance: few; j_gene: TRBJ2-3; d_gene: -; CDR3aa: CASIHGRGTDTQYF; CDR3nt: TGTGCCAGCATCCATGGGAGAGGCACAGATACGCAGTATTTT
v_gene: TRBV5-6; abundance: -; j_gene: TRBJ2-6; d_gene: -; CDR3aa: CASSIGANVLTF; CDR3nt: TGTGCCAGCAGCATTGGGGCCAACGTCCTGACTTTC
v_gene: TRBV2; abundance: few; j_gene: TRBJ1-2; d_gene: TRBD1; CDR3aa: CASSQKRQGGFYTF; CDR3nt: TGTGCCAGCAGTCAAAAAAGACAGGGTGGGTTCTACACCTTC
v_gene: TRBV2; abundance: few; j_gene: TRBJ2-5; d_gene: -; CDR3aa: CASSPDSGAKETQYF; CDR3nt: TGTGCCAGCAGCCCCGACAGCGGTGCCAAGGAGACCCAGTACTTC
v_gene: TRBV20-1; abundance: few; j_gene: TRBJ2-1; d_gene: -; CDR3aa: CSATFLRDLRDRLYNEQFF; CDR3nt: TGCAGTGCTACCTTTTTAAGAGACCTGCGGGACAGACTTTACAATGAGCAGTTCTTC
v_gene: TRBV7-2; abundance: few; j_gene: TRBJ1-5; d_gene: TRBD1; CDR3aa: CASSVQGGNQPQHF; CDR3nt: TGTGCCAGCAGCGTACAGGGGGGAAATCAGCCCCAGCATTTT
v_gene: TRBV13; abundance: few; j_gene: TRBJ1-6; d_gene: TRBD1; CDR3aa: CASSSTGGSSPLHF; CDR3nt: TGTGCCAGCAGCTCGACAGGGGGGAGTTCACCCCTCCACTTT
v_gene: TRBV2; abundance: few; j_gene: TRBJ2-1; d_gene: TRBD2; CDR3aa: CASSGGLASEQFF; CDR3nt: TGTGCCAGCAGTGGGGGACTAGCCAGTGAGCAGTTCTTC
v_gene: TRBV20-1; abundance: few; j_gene: TRBJ2-1; d_gene: TRBD2; CDR3aa: CSARVAGGRNEQFF; CDR3nt: TGCAGTGCTAGAGTGGCGGGAGGGAGGAATGAGCAGTTCTTC
v_gene: TRBV2; abundance: few; j_gene: TRBJ1-4; d_gene: -; CDR3aa: CASSEEGGLFF; CDR3nt: TGTGCCAGCAGTGAAGAGGGGGGACTGTTTTTT
v_gene: TRBV12-3/TRBV12-4; abundance: few; j_gene: TRBJ1-1; d_gene: TRBD1; CDR3aa: CASNTGTGFEAFF; CDR3nt: TGTGCCAGCAACACCGGGACAGGGTTTGAAGCTTTCTTT
v_gene: TRBV11-3; abundance: few; j_gene: TRBJ2-5; d_gene: -; CDR3aa: CASSLEYLGETQYF; CDR3nt: TGTGCCAGCAGCTTGGAGTATCTAGGAGAGACCCAGTACTTC
v_gene: TRBV18; abundance: -; j_gene: TRBJ2-7; d_gene: -; CDR3aa: CASSEGSRYEQYF; CDR3nt: TGTGCCAGCTCGGAGGGTAGTCGGTACGAGCAGTACTTC